This T cell receptor beta chain is from a study of cytomegalovirus exposure and HLA in healthy donors. Whole-study results and caveats: Reports indicated that the classifier achieved high specificity and sensitivity in diagnosing cytomegalovirus status.

The PCR contained 60 Vbeta and 13 Jbeta primers. The method was immunoSEQ multiplex PCR; TCRdb's version includes in-frame clones alone and lacks a portion of them. Of fewer than 85,000 clones in the sample, 70% to 85% are singletons; the top ten hold more than 8%. A word on this clone: Its antigen is not identified.

Trimming removed 2 bases from V and 6 bases from J; junction bases left unmatched: 5. Germline assignment: CDR1 SGHNT and CDR2 YENEEA. The CDR3 sequence is 14 residues long. The receptor was isolated from a man in his forties in good health and CMV-seropositive. Sequenced material: PBMCs. V gene TRBV11-3 combines with J gene TRBJ2-7, with TRBD1 identical over 9 bases. The CDR3 spells CASSLTGTGSEQYF. In nucleotides, the CDR3 is TGTGCCAGCAGCTTAACGGGGACAGGGAGCGAGCAGTACTTC.